A single sample is the source of the 22 T cell receptor beta chains below, sequenced in a study of vaccination effects on CD4 cells after COVID-19. Data came from immunoSEQ multiplex PCR; TCRdb stores just in-frame clones and leaves some out. The sample records more than 20,000 clones, approximately 80% being singletons. Which antigens these TCRs recognize remains unknown. CD4+ T cells specific for antigen were expanded with viral peptide pools by the ViraFEST assay before sequencing. Investigators separated out CD4+ T cells once 10 days of culture had passed. The person acquired a PCR-confirmed SARS-CoV-2 infection between March and December 2020. The sample in question was CD4+ T cells from PBMCs cultured with HCoV-NL63 spike peptides, obtained before COVID-19 vaccination. These receptors were taken from a human donor who had a prior SARS-CoV-2 infection.

The chain employs TRBV7-3 and TRBJ2-2; 8 bases agree with TRBD2. J gave up 9 bases and V 2 bases, and 2 bases lay outside the gene matches. The CDR3 spans 13 residues. Germline V gene sequence: CDR1 SGHTA, CDR2 FQGTGA. The CDR3 sequence is CASSLREGRELFF. The CDR3 DNA reads as TGTGCCAGCAGCTTACGGGAGGGCCGGGAGCTGTTTTTT.

The chain has TRBV14 and TRBJ2-1; no reliable D call. The CDR3 is 12 amino acids. Germline V lookup: CDR1 SGHDN, CDR2 FVKESK. V shed 2 bases and J shed 15 bases, with 14 bases lying between them. The DNA of the CDR3 is TGTGCCAGCAGCCAAACTGCGCTCCATCGGTTCTTC. This sequence encodes CASSQTALHRFF.

This clone was counted only a few times. This CDR3 reads CASSMGTDYNSPLHF. The CDR3 region has the DNA TGTGCCAGTAGTATGGGGACCGACTATAATTCACCCCTCCACTTT. V is TRBV19 and J is TRBJ1-6; possibly TRBD1 for D (5 bases). The CDR3 length is 15 residues. The V and J ends lost 3 bases and 3 bases respectively, with 9 bases between them. The V gene's germline CDR1 is LNHDA and CDR2 SQIVND (reference sequence).

This CDR3 is CASSRRQGLTNEKLFF. The CDR3 coding sequence is TGTGCCAGCAGTCGAAGACAGGGTCTGACTAATGAAAAACTGTTTTTT. The rearrangement joins TRBV6-6 to TRBJ1-4; 7 bases agree with TRBD1. CDR1 is MNHNY, CDR2 SVGAGI, per germline (reference sequence). This CDR3 comprises 16 residues. After removal of 5 bases from V and 2 bases from J, the junction contained 8 bases not matched to a gene.

This chain links TRBV27 with TRBJ2-3, with D hard to call. Germline lookup yields CDR1 MNHEY and CDR2 SMNVEV (reference sequence). The CDR3 runs 16 residues. The V and J ends lost 4 bases and 1 base respectively, with 15 bases between them. Written as DNA, the CDR3 is TGTGCCAGCAGTTCCCCCCCGGGCAGACGCACAGATACGCAGTATTTT. Protein product: CASSSPPGRRTDTQYF.

This chain joins TRBV6-5 and TRBJ2-7, with a tentative D call TRBD2 (6 bases). The CDR3 runs to 14 residues. Germline V CDR1 and CDR2: MNHEY, SVGAGI. Trimming took off 6 bases at V and 2 bases at J, with 14 bases between the two ends. CDR3 nucleotide sequence: TGTGCCAGCAGCCCGGGACTCAGAACCTACGAGCAGTACTTC. This translates into CASSPGLRTYEQYF.

On this clone: Other nucleotide sequences in the sample specify the same CDR3. The genes are TRBV7-2 and TRBJ2-5, with D uncertain. V was shortened by 1 base and J by 1 base, with 7 bases between the two germline ends. The CDR3 runs to 14 residues. Germline CDR1 SGHTA, CDR2 FQGNSA. CDR3 in DNA: TGTGCCAGCAGCTTAGTCGCGGCCCAAGAGACCCAGTACTTC. It specifies CASSLVAAQETQYF. The full variable domain, rest sourced from reference TRBV7-2 and TRBJ2-5, is GAGVSQSPSNKVTEKGKDVELRCDPISGHTALYWYRQSLGQGLEFLIYFQGNSAPDKSGLPSDRFSAERTGGSVSTLTIQRTQQEDSAVYLCASSLVAAQETQYFGPGTRLLVL.

The chain couples TRBV3-1 (or the pseudogene TRBV3-2) to TRBJ2-3, with D hard to call. There are 14 residues in the CDR3. V was pared by 2 bases and J by 6 bases, with 12 bases between. Per the germline V gene, CDR1 is LGHDT and CDR2 is YNNKEL (reference sequence). CDR3 coding DNA: TGTGCCAGCAGCCAACCATCCTCTCTGGATACGCAGTATTTT. Translation: CASSQPSSLDTQYF.

By share, this clone counts as medium-sized (0.01 to 0.1%). J is TRBJ2-2 and V is TRBV2; the D gene is possibly TRBD2 (5 bases). CDR1 SNHLY and CDR2 FYNNEI come from the germline V gene. Trimming left V 5 bases short and J 5 bases short, with 9 bases between. The CDR3 totals 13 residues. The CDR3 reads CASSPTGTGELFF. In DNA form, the CDR3 reads TGTGCCAGCAGTCCCACGGGGACCGGGGAGCTGTTTTTT. The variable domain in full, with the rest retrieved from reference TRBV2 and TRBJ2-2, is EPEVTQTPSHQVTQMGQEVILRCVPISNHLYFYWYRQILGQKVEFLVSFYNNEISEKSEIFDDQFSVERPDGSNFTLKIRSTKLEDSAMYFCASSPTGTGELFFGEGSRLTVL.

This chain joins TRBV5-1 and TRBJ2-5, with D possibly TRBD2 on 5 matching bases. Germline values: CDR1 SGHRS, CDR2 YFSETQ. The V gene lost 2 bases and the J gene lost 2 bases, with 7 bases spanning the gap. This CDR3 has 13 residues. The CDR3 reads CASSFGVQETQYF. The DNA of the CDR3 is TGCGCCAGCAGCTTCGGGGTTCAAGAGACCCAGTACTTC.

The chain combines TRBV6-2 or TRBV6-3 with TRBJ1-1, with D unclear. Germline-derived CDR1 and CDR2 are MNHEY and SVGEGT. CDR3 size: 13 residues. V lost 2 bases to trimming and J lost 3 bases, with 7 bases between them. CDR3 amino acids: CASSYMGDTEAFF. Here the CDR3 DNA reads TGTGCCAGCAGTTACATGGGCGACACTGAAGCTTTCTTT.

The chain combines TRBV5-6 with TRBJ2-1, with 7 bases that match TRBD1. The CDR3 is 15 amino acids. The trim removed 3 bases at V and 4 bases at J, leaving 7 bases unmatched. Germline CDR1 reads SGHDT; CDR2 reads YYEEEE. The CDR3 sequence is CASSSSGQVYNEQFF. The CDR3 nucleotides are TGTGCCAGCAGCTCGAGTGGACAGGTTTACAATGAGCAGTTCTTC.

The rearrangement joins TRBV5-5 to TRBJ1-4; tentatively, D is TRBD1 (6 bases). The CDR3 extends over 15 amino acids. Trimming cost V 0 bases and J 6 bases, with 12 bases left between them. Germline V gene data show CDR1 as SGHKS and CDR2 as YYEKEE (reference sequence). The CDR3: CASSLDGTYYEKLFF. The DNA of the CDR3 is TGTGCCAGCAGCTTGGACGGGACATATTATGAAAAACTGTTTTTT.

The CDR3 protein is CASSAGGLGIDTQYF. The CDR3 nucleotides are TGTGCCAGCAGCGCTGGGGGGCTAGGGATAGATACGCAGTATTTT. The gene calls are TRBV9 and TRBJ2-3, with D possibly called TRBD1 or TRBD2 (6 bases each). The CDR3 is 15 residues long. V was clipped by 3 bases and J by 5 bases, with 16 bases between them. Germline-derived CDR1 and CDR2 are SGDLS and YYNGEE.

The rearrangement links TRBV18 to TRBJ1-4; D may be TRBD1 (5 bases). The CDR3 runs 15 residues. Germline CDR1 KGHSH, CDR2 LQKENI. V was pared by 2 bases and J by 4 bases, with 11 bases between. Here the CDR3 reads CASSPGAGSNEKLFF. In DNA, the CDR3 is TGTGCCAGCTCACCAGGTGCAGGGAGTAATGAAAAACTGTTTTTT.

This clone was observed once. This sequence joins TRBV5-1 and TRBJ1-3, with D possibly TRBD1 on 5 matching bases. Germline values: CDR1 SGHRS, CDR2 YFSETQ. The CDR3 loop spans 14 amino acids. V was pared by 2 bases and J by 4 bases, with 10 bases between. The CDR3 coding sequence is TGCGCCAGCAGCTTTGGGACGGGGGGAAACACCATATATTTT. This gives the protein CASSFGTGGNTIYF.

This clone was counted once. This chain links TRBV7-2 with TRBJ2-1; tentative D call: TRBD2 (5 bases). Germline V gene sequence: CDR1 SGHTA, CDR2 FQGNSA. The CDR3 spans 13 residues. Trimming took off 0 bases at V and 10 bases at J, with 10 bases between the two ends. CDR3 region: CASSLANGVEQFF. The CDR3 bases are TGTGCCAGCAGCTTAGCGAACGGGGTCGAGCAGTTCTTC.

This chain connects TRBV3-1 (or the pseudogene TRBV3-2) to TRBJ2-7; 8 positions agree with TRBD1. CDR3 length: 16 residues. The V segment lost 1 base and the J segment 2 bases; nucleotides outside the gene matches: 7. CDR1 and CDR2 from the germline V gene are LGHDT and YNNKEL (reference sequence). This chain's CDR3 is CASSQGAARGPYEQYF. The CDR3 coding sequence is TGTGCCAGCAGCCAAGGCGCAGCCAGGGGGCCCTACGAGCAGTACTTC.

The chain is built from TRBV7-2 and TRBJ1-2; D is ambiguous. The CDR3 is made up of 12 amino acids. Germline V gene data show CDR1 as SGHTA and CDR2 as FQGNSA. V lost 1 base and J 8 bases, leaving 8 bases between the germline ends. This CDR3 reads CASSLDDHGYTF. The CDR3 DNA reads TGTGCCAGCAGCTTAGATGATCACGGCTACACCTTC.

CDR3 DNA sequence: TGTGCCAGCAGCGTAGTTGGGTCGCGGACAGTTGGGGCCAATGAGCAGTTCTTC. Its translation is CASSVVGSRTVGANEQFF. This chain uses TRBV9 with TRBJ2-1, with D perhaps TRBD1 (6 bases). Trimming left V 0 bases short and J 6 bases short, with 22 bases between. The V gene's germline CDR1 is SGDLS and CDR2 YYNGEE. This CDR3 has 18 residues.

The chain recombines TRBV11-1 with TRBJ1-6; TRBD1 matches at 8 bases. This CDR3 has 15 residues. The J segment lost 8 bases and the V segment lost 4 bases, leaving 7 bases of the junction unmatched. Germline V CDR1 and CDR2: SGHAT, FQDESV (reference sequence). The CDR3 region is CASSSTGTGYSPLHF. The CDR3 region has the DNA TGTGCCAGCAGCTCTACCGGGACAGGCTATTCACCCCTCCACTTT.

This clone showed up just a few times. The chain joins TRBV2 to TRBJ1-1; D gene ambiguous. V was shortened by 4 bases and J by 6 bases, with 12 bases between the two germline ends. CDR1 and CDR2 (germline): SNHLY, FYNNEI. This CDR3 region has 13 residues. The DNA for the CDR3 is TGTGCCAGCAGTGTAGAAGGGAGGGCTGAAGCTTTCTTT. Amino acid sequence: CASSVEGRAEAFF. The whole variable domain, remainder taken from reference TRBV2 and TRBJ1-1, is EPEVTQTPSHQVTQMGQEVILRCVPISNHLYFYWYRQILGQKVEFLVSFYNNEISEKSEIFDDQFSVERPDGSNFTLKIRSTKLEDSAMYFCASSVEGRAEAFFGQGTRLTVV.